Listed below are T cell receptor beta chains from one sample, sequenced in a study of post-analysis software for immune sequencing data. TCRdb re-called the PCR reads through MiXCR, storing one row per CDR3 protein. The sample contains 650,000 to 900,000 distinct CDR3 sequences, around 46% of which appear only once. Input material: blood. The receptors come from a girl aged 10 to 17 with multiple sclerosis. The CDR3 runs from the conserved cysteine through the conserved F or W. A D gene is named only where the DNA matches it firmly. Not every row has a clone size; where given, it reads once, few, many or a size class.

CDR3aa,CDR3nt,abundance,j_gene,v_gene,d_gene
CASSGGTGKGLKQFF,TGCGCCAGCAGCGGGGGGACAGGAAAGGGGTTAAAGCAGTTCTTC,.,TRBJ2-1,TRBV5-1,TRBD1
CSETVNTEAFF,TGCAGCGAAACGGTGAACACTGAAGCTTTCTTT,.,TRBJ1-1,TRBV29-1,.
CASSLGEDGDGYTF,TGTGCCAGCAGCTTAGGAGAGGATGGCGATGGCTACACCTTC,.,TRBJ1-2,TRBV5-5,.
CSARAGGWYEQFF,TGCAGTGCTAGAGCCGGGGGATGGTATGAGCAGTTCTTC,.,TRBJ2-1,TRBV20-1,.
CASSYFTAGTGRYEQYF,TGTGCCAGCAGTTACTTCACCGCCGGGACAGGACGTTACGAGCAGTACTTC,once,TRBJ2-7,TRBV6-2/TRBV6-3,TRBD1
CASSPWDRGLAKNIQYF,TGTGCCAGCAGCCCCTGGGACAGGGGGCTAGCCAAAAACATTCAGTACTTC,.,TRBJ2-4,TRBV5-5,TRBD1
CASSTLTGELEQYF,TGTGCCAGCAGCACCCTAACAGGGGAGTTGGAGCAGTACTTC,.,TRBJ2-7,TRBV7-2,TRBD1
CASSSWPGEGEKLFF,TGTGCCAGCAGCTCCTGGCCCGGGGAGGGTGAAAAACTGTTTTTT,.,TRBJ1-4,TRBV7-8,.
CSAKPTVNTEAFF,TGCAGTGCCAAACCTACAGTAAACACTGAAGCTTTCTTT,.,TRBJ1-1,TRBV20-1,.
CASSFEALAGVASSDTQYF,TGTGCCAGCAGCTTCGAGGCCCTAGCGGGAGTAGCAAGCTCAGATACGCAGTATTTT,once,TRBJ2-3,TRBV7-9,TRBD2
CASSFKLGGSQHPTQYF,TGTGCCAGCAGTTTTAAGCTTGGGGGGAGTCAGCACCCGACCCAGTACTTC,few,TRBJ2-5,TRBV12-3/TRBV12-4,.
CASISGTPASYEQYF,TGTGCCAGCATCTCCGGGACACCAGCTTCCTACGAGCAGTACTTC,.,TRBJ2-7,TRBV6-1,.
CASSSGHNSYEQYF,TGTGCCAGCAGTTCGGGTCACAACTCCTACGAGCAGTACTTC,.,TRBJ2-7,TRBV6-5,.
CSARRAADLYYDNEQFF,TGCAGTGCTCGCCGGGCGGCGGACCTTTATTATGACAATGAGCAGTTCTTC,.,TRBJ2-1,TRBV20-1,.
CASSLGLAGANTYNEQFF,TGTGCCAGCAGCCTCGGACTAGCGGGAGCCAATACCTACAATGAGCAGTTCTTC,.,TRBJ2-1,TRBV7-9,TRBD2
CASSVGTSGSWEQYF,TGTGCCAGCAGCGTTGGGACTAGCGGATCTTGGGAGCAGTACTTC,.,TRBJ2-7,TRBV9,TRBD2
CASSPWLAGDTQYF,TGTGCCAGCAGCCCTTGGCTAGCGGGAGATACGCAGTATTTT,few,TRBJ2-3,TRBV7-2,TRBD2
CASSFRGLADVETQYF,TGTGCCAGCAGCTTTAGAGGACTAGCGGATGTAGAGACCCAGTACTTC,.,TRBJ2-5,TRBV7-2,TRBD2
CASSQFTGSYEQYF,TGTGCCAGCAGCCAATTTACAGGATCCTACGAGCAGTACTTC,.,TRBJ2-7,TRBV14,.
CASSLCSYGYTF,TGTGCCAGCAGTTTATGCAGCTATGGCTACACCTTC,.,TRBJ1-2,TRBV28,.
CASSTGTPATYGYTF,TGTGCCAGCAGTACCGGCACTCCAGCTACCTATGGCTACACCTTC,few,TRBJ1-2,TRBV12-3/TRBV12-4,.
CASSYYVRHGYTF,TGTGCCAGCAGTTATTATGTGAGACATGGCTACACCTTC,.,TRBJ1-2,TRBV28,.
CASSEEKAGMGTDTQYF,TGTGCCAGCAGCGAAGAAAAAGCGGGTATGGGCACAGATACGCAGTATTTT,.,TRBJ2-3,TRBV5-5,.
CASSGLGGRAHNEQFF,TGCGCCAGCAGCGGCCTGGGCGGGAGGGCCCACAATGAGCAGTTCTTC,once,TRBJ2-1,TRBV5-1,TRBD2
CASSQGAFTSGINYEQYF,TGTGCCAGCAGCCAAGGGGCGTTTACTAGCGGGATTAACTACGAGCAGTACTTC,few,TRBJ2-7,TRBV3-1,TRBD2
CASSPPGLAVYNEQFF,TGTGCCAGCAGCCCCCCGGGACTAGCGGTATACAATGAGCAGTTCTTC,.,TRBJ2-1,TRBV12-3/TRBV12-4,TRBD2
CASSQDHRALNEKLFF,TGCGCCAGCAGCCAAGATCATAGGGCGCTGAATGAAAAACTGTTTTTT,.,TRBJ1-4,TRBV4-3,.
CASSLSGSTGGSYNEQFF,TGTGCCAGCAGCTTATCAGGGTCGACAGGGGGCTCCTACAATGAGCAGTTCTTC,.,TRBJ2-1,TRBV7-9,TRBD1
CSASRLGEGDTQYF,TGCAGTGCTAGTCGTCTGGGGGAGGGAGATACGCAGTATTTT,.,TRBJ2-3,TRBV20-1,TRBD2
CSAHPTGQPYNEQFF,TGCAGTGCCCACCCTACGGGACAGCCTTACAATGAGCAGTTCTTC,few,TRBJ2-1,TRBV20-1,TRBD1
CASTSGGSGSYGYTF,TGTGCCAGCACCAGCGGGGGGTCGGGCTCCTATGGCTACACCTTC,once,TRBJ1-2,TRBV28,.
CSARLGQGGSYEQYF,TGCAGTGCTAGACTCGGACAGGGTGGCTCCTACGAGCAGTACTTC,.,TRBJ2-7,TRBV20-1,TRBD1
CASSRLAGDPYNEQFF,TGTGCCAGCAGCCGACTAGCGGGAGACCCCTACAATGAGCAGTTCTTC,.,TRBJ2-1,TRBV7-3,TRBD2
CASSERAVMLTYEQYF,TGTGCCAGCAGTGAAAGAGCGGTTATGCTTACCTACGAGCAGTACTTC,.,TRBJ2-7,TRBV2,.
CASSAFSGDGYTF,TGTGCCAGCAGTGCCTTTTCAGGGGATGGCTACACCTTC,.,TRBJ1-2,TRBV25-1,.
CASSSRRETEQYF,TGTGCCAGCAGCTCCCGGCGGGAGACCGAGCAGTACTTC,.,TRBJ2-7,TRBV5-6,TRBD2
CSAEWADTQYF,TGCAGTGCGGAATGGGCAGATACGCAGTATTTT,.,TRBJ2-3,TRBV20-1,.